This entry is about one TCR beta chain. At one boundary the junction diverges from the germline segment, which might be a read error. CDR1 is SSHAT and CDR2 is FNYEAQ in the germline V gene (reference sequence). CDR3 length: 16 amino acids. In the authors' methods: Reference gene primer amplification gave nucleated cell count estimates. Method: immunoSEQ multiplex PCR; TCRdb's copy keeps in-frame clones and lacks some. That table is the source of V, J and clone size, and D and trimming were worked out from the DNA. Here the sample spans about 30,000 clones, over 70% being singletons. The data were obtained in a study of blood T cell repertoires in COVID-19. Study overall: Acute and convalescent COVID-19 specimens originated in the United States, Italy and Spain.

This chain connects TRBV7-7 to TRBJ2-5; tentative D call: TRBD2 (6 bases). The sample comprised peripheral blood. This TCR derives from a man of 80 years or more with acute or convalescent COVID-19. The CDR3 coding sequence is TGTGCTAGCAGTCCTGAGAGTGGCCGGAGGGTAGAGACCCAGTACTTC. Translated, it gives CASSPESGRRVETQYF. Supplemented by reference TRBV7-7 and TRBJ2-5, the full variable domain reads GAGVSQSPRYKVTKRGQDVTLRCDPISSHATLYWYQQALGQGPEFLTYFNYEAQPDKSGLPSDRFSAERPEGSISTLTIQRTEQRDSAMYRCASSPESGRRVETQYFGPGTRLLVL.